This T cell receptor (beta chain) was sequenced during a study of cytomegalovirus exposure and HLA in healthy donors. General study results and limits: Reportedly, fewer N-insertions than the roughly 600-donor mean appeared in an Asian-associated ancestry cluster in a later analysis. Cytomegalovirus status was reportedly diagnosed by the classifier with high specificity and sensitivity.

This clone has only a few counts. The antigen is undetermined. 60 Vbeta and 13 Jbeta primers were used in PCR. Produced via immunoSEQ multiplex PCR; TCRdb's table is partial and in-frame only. This sample has approximately 160,000 clones, with roughly 80% found just once. The sequencing sample was made of PBMCs. The TCR comes from a male donor in good health and CMV-seronegative.

The DNA for the CDR3 is TGTGCCAGCAGTTACTCCCCATTTCACGAGCAGTACTTC. Its protein product is CASSYSPFHEQYF. The chain has TRBV6-5 and TRBJ2-7; D ambiguous. CDR1 and CDR2 (germline): MNHEY, SVGAGI. The germline V and J ends were trimmed by 0 bases and 5 bases, with 8 bases remaining between them. The CDR3 runs 13 residues.